Following are 22 T cell receptor beta chains from one sample sequenced in a study of breast tumors, draining lymph nodes, adjacent tissues (dated by TCRdb to 2016 to 2017). The receptor library was made with multiplex PCR. The sequencer listed for this sample is Illumina HiSeq 2000. The raw public data were reprocessed by TCRdb itself: fastp quality trimming at Q25, MiXCR clonotype calling, in-frame beta chains only. Merged by CDR3 protein, the rows form single entries marked with the most common genes and DNA. The sample table contains approximately 13,000 distinct CDR3 sequences; only one count was recorded for 50% of them. Roughly 37% of the sample rests with the top ten. Sequencing was done on a sample of tumor-adjacent breast tissue. The receptors here all came from a female donor with breast cancer. Some clones in this sample may be carry-over from other donors' samples.

This clonotype has only one observation. V gene TRBV20-1 combines with J gene TRBJ2-1, with D possibly matching TRBD2 (9 bases). V was shortened by 1 base and J by 6 bases, with 19 bases between the two germline ends. Germline V gene sequence: CDR1 DFQATT, CDR2 SNEGSKA (reference sequence). This CDR3 is 16 amino acids long. This CDR3 reads CSARGQGAGGPNEQFF. Written as DNA, the CDR3 is TGCAGTGCTAGAGGGCAGGGGGCGGGAGGGCCCAATGAGCAGTTCTTC.

The genes are TRBV7-9 and TRBJ1-6, with D perhaps TRBD1 (5 bases). From germline, CDR1 is SEHNR and CDR2 FQNEAQ (reference sequence). The CDR3 spans 14 residues. The V end lost 5 bases, the J end lost 7 bases, and 12 bases lay between the germline ends. The CDR3 sequence: CASSQQGPNSPLHF. The CDR3 region has the DNA TGTGCCAGCAGCCAGCAGGGACCAAATTCACCCCTCCACTTT. Complete variable domain (other parts from reference TRBV7-9 and TRBJ1-6): DTGVSQNPRHKITKRGQNVTFRCDPISEHNRLYWYRQTLGQGPEFLTYFQNEAQLEKSRLLSDRFSAERPKGSFSTLEIQRTEQGDSAMYLCASSQQGPNSPLHFGNGTRLTVT.

The J gene is TRBJ2-3, the V gene TRBV4-3; 14 nucleotides agree with TRBD2. The germline V gene has CDR1 LGHNA and CDR2 YSLEER. Trimming at V came to 3 bases and at J to 5 bases, leaving 13 bases not matched to a gene. The CDR3 has 19 residues. CDR3 DNA: TGCGCCAGCAGCCACCGACGACTAGCGGGAGGGCCGGAGGGAGATACGCAGTATTTT. Its protein is CASSHRRLAGGPEGDTQYF.

V usage is TRBV5-1 and J usage is TRBJ1-5; 7 bases are shared with TRBD1. J was trimmed by 3 bases and V by 4 bases; bases with no gene match: 7. Germline loops: CDR1 SGHRS, CDR2 YFSETQ. This CDR3 contains 15 residues. The CDR3 bases are TGCGCCAGCAGCGCCCCCACAGGGGTCAATCAGCCCCAGCATTTT. Its translation is CASSAPTGVNQPQHF.

This clonotype has just one count. A much bigger clone sits one base away, suggesting this may be a read error. J is TRBJ2-3 and V is TRBV7-2, with D unresolved. The CDR3 consists of 12 residues. The ends were cut back, 6 bases at V and 7 bases at J, with 11 bases in the middle. CDR1 and CDR2 from the germline V gene are SGHTA and FQGNSA. CDR3 in amino acids: CASSHPTNTQYF. The CDR3 DNA reads as TGTGCCAGCAGTCATCCGACGAATACGCAGTATTTT.

This clonotype was found many times. One base away lies a much larger clone, so this may be a sequencing read error. The gene calls are TRBV5-1 and TRBJ2-6; the match to TRBD2 covers 13 bases. CDR1 and CDR2 (germline): SGHRS, YFSETQ. CDR3 length equals 17 residues. V was clipped by 5 bases and J by 4 bases; unmatched bases: 6. The CDR3 region has the DNA TGCGCCAGCAGAAGGGGACTAGCGGGAAGCGGGGCCAACGTCCTGACTTTC. It translates to CASRRGLAGSGANVLTF.

The DNA for the CDR3 is TGCAGTGCTGTTGGGACTAGCGGGACCTACAATGAGCAGTTCTTC. Translating it yields CSAVGTSGTYNEQFF. This sequence joins TRBV20-1 and TRBJ2-1; 13 nucleotides line up with TRBD2. This CDR3 region has 15 residues. Germline CDR1 and CDR2: DFQATT and SNEGSKA (reference sequence). The trim removed 5 bases at V and 2 bases at J, leaving 3 bases unmatched.

This clonotype has a count of ten or more. The genes are TRBV6-2 or TRBV6-3 and TRBJ1-3, with TRBD1 identical over 7 bases. CDR1 is MNHEY, CDR2 SVGEGT, per germline. The CDR3 is made up of 15 amino acids. V lost 5 bases and J lost 8; bases outside the gene matches: 12. CDR3 nucleotide sequence: TGTGCCAGCAGTCCCGCCGGGACAGCGATAGACACCATATATTTT. Its protein product is CASSPAGTAIDTIYF.

Relative to its sample, this clonotype is medium-sized (0.01 to 0.1%). The chain combines TRBV10-3 with TRBJ2-7; 15 bases agree with TRBD2. The CDR3 covers 16 residues. With V trimmed by 6 bases and J by 5 bases, 8 bases remained unmatched. Germline-derived CDR1 and CDR2 are ENHRY and SYGVKD. CDR3 sequence (DNA): TGTGCCATCAGCCCCGGGACTAGCGGGAGGTCTGACGAGCAGTACTTC. Protein sequence: CAISPGTSGRSDEQYF.

Remarks on this clonotype: This may stem from a read error, because a much larger clone lies one nucleotide away. V usage is TRBV12-3 or TRBV12-4 and J usage is TRBJ2-7; 7 bases line up with TRBD1. Unmatched junction bases numbered 2, after V lost 3 bases and J lost 0 bases. The CDR3 runs 14 residues. This CDR3 is CASSFGTASYEQYF. The CDR3 nucleotides read TGTGCCAGCAGTTTCGGGACAGCCTCCTACGAGCAGTACTTC.

About this clonotype: No conserved phenylalanine or tryptophan is present at the end of the CDR3, so a read error is the likely explanation. The V gene is TRBV27, the J gene TRBJ2-5; D not resolved. The CDR3 sequence is 13 residues long. Trimming took off 3 bases at V and 1 base at J, with 6 bases between the two ends. Looked up from germline, CDR1 is MNHEY and CDR2 is SMNVEV (reference sequence). The DNA of the CDR3 is TGTGCCAGCAGTTTGTGCCTCCAAGAGACCCAGTACTCC. Amino acid sequence: CASSLCLQETQYS.

This chain connects TRBV12-5 to TRBJ1-3, with D unclear. There are 16 residues in the CDR3. The V end lost 5 bases, the J end lost 0 bases, and 14 bases lay between the germline ends. Per the germline V gene, CDR1 is LGHNT and CDR2 is FRNRAP. The CDR3 here is CASGGGSGSSGNTIYF. CDR3 sequence (DNA): TGTGCTAGTGGTGGCGGTAGCGGGAGCTCTGGAAACACCATATATTTT.

In nucleotides, the CDR3 is TGTGCCAGCTCACCGTTCCCCCCGGGCCTTAATGAAAAACTGTTTTTT. It encodes CASSPFPPGLNEKLFF. The chain combines TRBV18 with TRBJ1-4, with no clear D. The V and J ends lost 3 bases and 4 bases respectively, with 15 bases between them. This CDR3 has 16 amino acids. From germline, CDR1 is KGHSH and CDR2 LQKENI.

V is TRBV7-8 and J is TRBJ2-7, with D maybe TRBD2 (6 bases). The CDR3 sequence is 16 residues long. Trimming removed 2 bases at V and 2 bases at J, with 16 bases between. CDR1 is SGHVS, CDR2 FQNEAQ, per germline. CDR3 sequence (DNA): TGTGCCAGCAGCTTAATGCGGGATTTCGGGGCCTACGAGCAGTACTTC. It translates to CASSLMRDFGAYEQYF.

The J gene is TRBJ2-1, the V gene TRBV4-1; 9 bases are shared with TRBD2. Germline V lookup: CDR1 MGHRA, CDR2 YSYEKL. This CDR3 region has 18 residues. J was trimmed by 5 bases and V by 4 bases; bases with no gene match: 15. The CDR3 DNA sequence: TGCGCCAGCAGCCCGGGGGCTAGCGGGATATTGGCCCACAATGAGCAGTTCTTC. This translates into CASSPGASGILAHNEQFF.

The rearrangement joins TRBV11-2 to TRBJ1-5; no definite D call. This CDR3 comprises 14 residues. Germline loops: CDR1 SGHAT, CDR2 FQNNGV. The V end lost 5 bases, the J end lost 4 bases, and 12 bases lay between the germline ends. CDR3 sequence (DNA): TGTGCCAGCAGCGAAGGGAGAGTTAATCAGCCCCAGCATTTT. Translated, it gives CASSEGRVNQPQHF.

This clonotype was recorded at least ten times. This chain links TRBV6-2 or TRBV6-3 with TRBJ1-2; D call uncertain. Deletions cut 3 bases from V and 4 bases from J, with 12 bases between. Germline V gene sequence: CDR1 MNHEY, CDR2 SVGEGT. This CDR3 region has 14 residues. The CDR3 nucleotides read TGTGCCAGCAGTTATCCGGACCGACCCTATGGCTACACCTTC. Translating it yields CASSYPDRPYGYTF.

This clonotype has ten or more counts. This may be a read error, as it is one base from a much larger clone. The rearrangement uses TRBV6-5 and TRBJ2-3, with D unresolved. The CDR3 sequence is 10 residues long. V dropped 4 bases and J dropped 12 bases, with 8 bases sitting between them. Germline V gives CDR1 MNHEY, CDR2 SVGAGI. The CDR3 bases are TGTGCCAGCAGTTCCTCCCCCCAGTATTTT. Its translation: CASSSSPQYF.

The chain is built from TRBV27 and TRBJ1-6, with 10 bases matching TRBD1. Trimming removed 4 bases from V and 6 bases from J; junction bases left unmatched: 6. CDR1 and CDR2 from the germline V gene are MNHEY and SMNVEV (reference sequence). The CDR3 covers 16 residues. The CDR3: CASSSEGDRGNSPLHF. CDR3 DNA: TGTGCCAGCAGTTCCGAGGGGGACAGGGGTAATTCACCCCTCCACTTT.

In this sample, this clonotype turned up many times. The CDR3 DNA follows: TGTGCCAGCAGTGAGGTCGTGACAGCCTACTATGGCTACACCTTC. Translation: CASSEVVTAYYGYTF. This chain uses TRBV2 with TRBJ1-2, with a weak D call TRBD1 (5 bases). The germline V gene has CDR1 SNHLY and CDR2 FYNNEI. Deletions cut 3 bases from V and 3 bases from J, with 14 bases between. The length of the CDR3 is 15 residues.

Written as DNA, the CDR3 is TGTGCCAGCAGTGGCGACAACTACGAGCAGTACTTC. Its protein is CASSGDNYEQYF. The chain has TRBV6-1 and TRBJ2-7, with D hard to call. The CDR3 totals 12 residues. CDR1 MNHNS and CDR2 SASEGT come from the germline V gene. V lost 4 bases, J lost 3 bases, and 7 bases lay in between.

This clonotype was counted at least ten times. The rearrangement uses TRBV6-5 and TRBJ2-5, with TRBD2 matching over 7 bases. This CDR3 region has 13 residues. V lost 2 bases to trimming and J lost 5 bases; unmatched junction nucleotides: 2. Per germline, CDR1 MNHEY and CDR2 SVGAGI. The CDR3 protein is CASSYSGAETQYF. The CDR3 DNA follows: TGTGCCAGCAGTTACAGCGGGGCTGAGACCCAGTACTTC.